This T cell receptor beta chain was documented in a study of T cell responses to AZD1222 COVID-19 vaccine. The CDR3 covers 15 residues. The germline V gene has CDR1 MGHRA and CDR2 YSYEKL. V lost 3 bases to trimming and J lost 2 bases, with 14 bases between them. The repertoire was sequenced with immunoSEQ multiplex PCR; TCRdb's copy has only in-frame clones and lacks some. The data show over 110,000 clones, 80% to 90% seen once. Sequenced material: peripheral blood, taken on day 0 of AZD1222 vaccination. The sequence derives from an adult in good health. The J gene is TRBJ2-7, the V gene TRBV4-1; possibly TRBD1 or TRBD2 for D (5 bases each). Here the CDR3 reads CASSHKWDGPYEQYF. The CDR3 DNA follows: TGCGCCAGCAGCCATAAATGGGACGGACCCTACGAGCAGTACTTC.